Included here is one T cell receptor beta chain sequence, with context. The antigen is not known. RNA transcripts served as the template for amplifying TCR beta CDR3 regions. In the first-round RT-PCR of the TCR CDR3, the HTBI primer set was used. TCRdb reanalysed the multiplex PCR reads using MiXCR and keeps one entry per CDR3 protein. There are roughly 500,000 distinct CDR3 sequences in the sample; 22% occur only once, and around 47% lies in the top ten. This sample is part of a study of T cells in Graves' hyperthyroidism and ophthalmopathy. Study overall: Peripheral blood was taken when the disease was first diagnosed, before any treatment began.

Study-level findings and limits: Blood shared most expanded thyroid clonotypes above 0.001.

Clinical Activity Scores of at least 3, NOSPECS grades of at least 4 and durations under 3 months characterized ophthalmopathy patients. Each diagnosis was grounded in clinical symptoms, serum thyroxine and TRAb, thyroid ultrasound, and orbital computed tomography. Sequencing was carried out using blood. The source is a woman in her 70s with Graves' ophthalmopathy.

CDR3 in DNA: TGTGCCAGCAGGGGGACAGGGGGCGAAGCTTTCTTT. Translating it yields CASRGTGGEAFF. The J gene is TRBJ1-1, the V gene TRBV6-1; TRBD1 matches 12 bases. The CDR3 covers 12 residues. J gave up 8 bases and V 6 bases, and 1 base lay outside the gene matches. Germline-derived CDR1 and CDR2 are MNHNS and SASEGT.